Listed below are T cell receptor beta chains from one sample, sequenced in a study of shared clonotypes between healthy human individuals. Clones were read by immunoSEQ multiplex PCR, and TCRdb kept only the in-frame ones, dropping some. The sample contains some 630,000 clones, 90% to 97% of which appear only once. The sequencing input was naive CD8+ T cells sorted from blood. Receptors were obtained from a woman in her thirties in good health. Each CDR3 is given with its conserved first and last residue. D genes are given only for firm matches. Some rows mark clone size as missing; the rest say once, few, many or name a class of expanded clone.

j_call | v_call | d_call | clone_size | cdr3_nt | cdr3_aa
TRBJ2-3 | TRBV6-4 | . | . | TGTGCCAGCAGGGCCACTCTTGGGGATACGCAGTATTTT | CASRATLGDTQYF
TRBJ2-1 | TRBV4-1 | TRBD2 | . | TGCGCCAGCAGCCCGGAGCAGCGGGAGGGCCTCTATGAGCAGTTCTTC | CASSPEQREGLYEQFF
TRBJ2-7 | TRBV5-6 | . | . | TGTGCCAGCAGCTTGGGAGCGAGTACCTACGAGCAGTACTTC | CASSLGASTYEQYF
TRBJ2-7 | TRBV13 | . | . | TGTGCCAGCAGCGAGAAAACGGGCGGGGAGAGCTCCTACGAGCAGTACTTC | CASSEKTGGESSYEQYF
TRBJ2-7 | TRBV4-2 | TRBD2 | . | TGTGCCAGCAGCCAAGAACTCCGGGACTATAGCTCGTACGAGCAGTACTTC | CASSQELRDYSSYEQYF
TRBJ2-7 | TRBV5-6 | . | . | TGTGCCAGCAGCTTTCGAGGGGTCGACGAGCAGTACTTC | CASSFRGVDEQYF
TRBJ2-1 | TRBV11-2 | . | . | TGTGCCAGCAGCCCTCCGGCACGCGCAAGTGAGCAGTTCTTC | CASSPPARASEQFF
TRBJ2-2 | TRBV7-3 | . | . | TGTGCCAGCAGCCCCCGCGGAACCGGGGAGCTGTTTTTT | CASSPRGTGELFF
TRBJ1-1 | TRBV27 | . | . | TGTGCCAGCAGTTTTGGGGGACTCACTGAAGCTTTCTTT | CASSFGGLTEAFF
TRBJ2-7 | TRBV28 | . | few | TGTGCCAGCAGTTTATACAGGGCGGGGGAGCAGTACTTC | CASSLYRAGEQYF
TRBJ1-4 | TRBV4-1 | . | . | TGCGCCAGCAGCCAAGGTGGCGGAAATGAAAAACTGTTTTTT | CASSQGGGNEKLFF
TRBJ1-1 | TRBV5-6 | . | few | TGTGCCAGCAGTTCCGGGACGCCTGAAGCTTTCTTT | CASSSGTPEAFF
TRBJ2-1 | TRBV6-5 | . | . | TGTGCCAGCAGTTATGGGGAGAGCAATGAGCAGTTCTTC | CASSYGESNEQFF
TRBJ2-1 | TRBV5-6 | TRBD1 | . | TGTGCCAGCAGCTTTGAGGACAGGGGATGGGATGAGCAGTTCTTC | CASSFEDRGWDEQFF
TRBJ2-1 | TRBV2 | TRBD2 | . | TGTGCCAGCAGTGTAAGCGGGAGTAGGTATGAGCAGTTCTTC | CASSVSGSRYEQFF
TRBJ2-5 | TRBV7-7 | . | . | TGTGCCAGCAGCTTAAGACGGCGGGGACAAGAGACCCAGTACTTC | CASSLRRRGQETQYF
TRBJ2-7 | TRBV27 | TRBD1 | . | TGTGCCAGCAGTTGGGGACCGGGACAGGGTATCTACGAGCAGTACTTC | CASSWGPGQGIYEQYF
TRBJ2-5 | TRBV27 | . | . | TGTGCCAGCAGTTTAGCAAGCCAAGAGACCCAGTACTTC | CASSLASQETQYF
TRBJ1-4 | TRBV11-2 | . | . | TGTGCCAGCAGCTCCCGGGGAGTTGATGAAAAACTGTTTTTT | CASSSRGVDEKLFF
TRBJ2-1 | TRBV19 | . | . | TGTGCCAGTAGTATAGTGGCGAGCGGTGAGCAGTTCTTC | CASSIVASGEQFF
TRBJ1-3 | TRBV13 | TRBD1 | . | TGTGCCAGCAGCTTATCGACAGGGACCGGAAACACCATATATTTT | CASSLSTGTGNTIYF
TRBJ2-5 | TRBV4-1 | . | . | TGCGCCAGCAGCCAAGGGACACCTAAAGAGACCCAGTACTTC | CASSQGTPKETQYF
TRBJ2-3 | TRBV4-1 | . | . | TGCGCCAGCAGCCAAGACGGGTTATTCGGAGATACGCAGTATTTT | CASSQDGLFGDTQYF
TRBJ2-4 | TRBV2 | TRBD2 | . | TGTGCCAGCAGTACTAGCGGGACTCGGGAAGCCAAAAACATTCAGTACTTC | CASSTSGTREAKNIQYF
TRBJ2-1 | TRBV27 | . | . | TGTGCCAGCAGTTTTTCCAGTTACAATGAGCAGTTCTTC | CASSFSSYNEQFF
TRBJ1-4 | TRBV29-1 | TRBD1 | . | TGCAGCGGGGGACAGAATGAAAAACTGTTTTTT | CSGGQNEKLFF
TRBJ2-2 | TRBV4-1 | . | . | TGCGCCAGCAGCCAGCGTGGGGAGCTGTTTTTT | CASSQRGELFF
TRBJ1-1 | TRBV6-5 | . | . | TGTGCCAGCAACCACAACCCGGGCACTGAAGCTTTCTTT | CASNHNPGTEAFF
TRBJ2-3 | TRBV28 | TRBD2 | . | TGTGCCAGCAGTACCCGACTAGCAAGAAAACCCACAGATACGCAGTATTTT | CASSTRLARKPTDTQYF
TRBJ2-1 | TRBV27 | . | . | TGTGCCAGCAGTTTCACAGAGACCTCCTACAATGAGCAGTTCTTC | CASSFTETSYNEQFF
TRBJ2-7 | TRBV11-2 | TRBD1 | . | TGTGCCAGCAGCTTAGGGGCCGGGACAGGTTACGAGCAGTACTTC | CASSLGAGTGYEQYF
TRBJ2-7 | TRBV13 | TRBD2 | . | TGTGCCAGCAGCTGGAGGACTAGCGTCGAGCAGTACTTC | CASSWRTSVEQYF
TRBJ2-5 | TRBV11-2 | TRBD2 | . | TGTGCCAGCAGCTTAGGAGCGGGAGATAGGGAGACCCAGTACTTC | CASSLGAGDRETQYF
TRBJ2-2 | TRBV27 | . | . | TGTGCCAGCAGCGCGGGACAGTACACCGGGGAGCTGTTTTTT | CASSAGQYTGELFF
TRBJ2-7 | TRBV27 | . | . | TGTGCCAGCAGTTCGACATCGTACGAGCAGTACTTC | CASSSTSYEQYF
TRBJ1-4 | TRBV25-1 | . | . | TGTGCCAGCAGTGAATCACCCGGCGAAAAACTGTTTTTT | CASSESPGEKLFF
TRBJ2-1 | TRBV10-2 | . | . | TGCGCCAGCTCCCAGGCGCACAATGAGCAGTTCTTC | CASSQAHNEQFF
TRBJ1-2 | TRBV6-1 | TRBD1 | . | TGTGCCAGCAGTGAATGGGGACAGGACTATGGCTACACCTTC | CASSEWGQDYGYTF
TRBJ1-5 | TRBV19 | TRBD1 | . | TGTGCCAGTAGTAAACAGGGGAAGGATCAGCCCCAGCATTTT | CASSKQGKDQPQHF
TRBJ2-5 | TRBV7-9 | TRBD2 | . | TGTGCCAGCAGCTTCGTTCTAGCGGGAGAAGAGACCCAGTACTTC | CASSFVLAGEETQYF
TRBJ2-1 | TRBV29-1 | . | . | TGCAGCGTTACGGCCCCCCCCCGGGAGTGGTACAATGAGCAGTTCTTC | CSVTAPPREWYNEQFF